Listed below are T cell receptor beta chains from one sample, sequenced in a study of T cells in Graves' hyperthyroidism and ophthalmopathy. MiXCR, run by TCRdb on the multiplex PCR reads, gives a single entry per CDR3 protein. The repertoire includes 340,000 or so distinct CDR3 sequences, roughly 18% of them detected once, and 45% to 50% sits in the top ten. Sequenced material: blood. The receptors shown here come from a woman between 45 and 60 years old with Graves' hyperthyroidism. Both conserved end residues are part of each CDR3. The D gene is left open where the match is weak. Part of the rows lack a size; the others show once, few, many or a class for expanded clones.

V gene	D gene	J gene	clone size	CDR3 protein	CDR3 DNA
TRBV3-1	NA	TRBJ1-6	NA	CASSGDPDSPLHF	TGTGCCAGCAGCGGGGACCCGGATTCACCCCTCCACTTT
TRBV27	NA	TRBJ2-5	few	CASSLLWRGDQETQYF	TGTGCCAGCAGTTTATTATGGCGTGGGGATCAAGAGACCCAGTACTTC
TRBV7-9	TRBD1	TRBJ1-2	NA	CASSSRTGRGGYTF	TGTGCCAGCAGCTCAAGGACAGGGAGAGGGGGCTACACCTTC
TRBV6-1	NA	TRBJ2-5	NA	CASSRGLPGETQYF	TGTGCCAGCAGCCGAGGACTACCCGGAGAAACCCAGTACTTC
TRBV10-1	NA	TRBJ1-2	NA	CASNIRTLYGYTF	TGCGCCAGCAATATAAGGACCCTCTATGGCTACACCTTC
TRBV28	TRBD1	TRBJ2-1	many	CASSLDFGTGGLNEQFF	TGTGCCAGCAGTTTAGATTTCGGGACAGGGGGCCTGAATGAGCAGTTCTTC
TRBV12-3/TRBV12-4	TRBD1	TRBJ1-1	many	CASSVGQQNTEAFF	TGTGCCAGCAGTGTGGGACAGCAGAACACTGAAGCTTTCTTT
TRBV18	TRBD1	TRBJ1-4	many	CASSLRASGQGTEKLFF	TGTGCCAGCTCACTACGGGCTTCGGGACAGGGAACGGAAAAACTGTTTTTT
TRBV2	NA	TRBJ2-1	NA	CASSDSGVQFF	TGTGCCAGCAGTGATTCAGGGGTGCAGTTCTTC
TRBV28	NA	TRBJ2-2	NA	CASTAGQRTGELFF	TGTGCCAGCACGGCGGGACAGAGGACCGGGGAGCTGTTTTTT
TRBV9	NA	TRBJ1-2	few	CASSVDGNNYGYTF	TGTGCCAGCAGCGTAGATGGGAATAACTATGGCTACACCTTC
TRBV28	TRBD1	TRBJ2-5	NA	CASGQGLDLDF	TGTGCCAGTGGACAGGGACTGGATCTGGACTTC
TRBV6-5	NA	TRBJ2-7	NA	CASSYSGRGHEQYF	TGTGCCAGCAGTTACTCCGGGAGGGGGCACGAGCAGTACTTC
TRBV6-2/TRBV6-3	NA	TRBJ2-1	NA	CASSSTLSYNEQFF	TGTGCCAGCAGTTCGACGTTATCCTACAATGAGCAGTTCTTC
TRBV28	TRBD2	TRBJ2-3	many	CASTPRGGWGTDTQYF	TGTGCCAGCACCCCGCGGGGGGGCTGGGGCACAGATACGCAGTATTTT
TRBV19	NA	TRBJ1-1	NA	CASSILGLRGDLNTEAFF	TGTGCCAGTAGTATTTTAGGGCTCAGGGGCGATTTGAACACTGAAGCTTTCTTT
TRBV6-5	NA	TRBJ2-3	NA	CASSYSFTDTQYF	TGTGCCAGCAGTTACTCGTTCACAGATACGCAGTATTTT
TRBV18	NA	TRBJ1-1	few	CASSRVWTFF	TGTGCCAGCTCACGGGTCTGGACTTTCTTT
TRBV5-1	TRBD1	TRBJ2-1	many	CASSQATGGEFF	TGCGCCAGCAGCCAGGCCACAGGGGGAGAGTTCTTC
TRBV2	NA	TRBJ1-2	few	CASSDWGHGYTF	TGTGCCAGCAGTGACTGGGGTCACGGCTACACCTTC
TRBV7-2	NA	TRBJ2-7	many	CASSLAPGGRQYF	TGTGCCAGCAGCTTAGCGCCTGGTGGACGGCAGTACTTC
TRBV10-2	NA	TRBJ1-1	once	CASSETQGAWGANTEAFF	TGCGCCAGCAGTGAAACACAGGGCGCGTGGGGGGCGAACACTGAAGCTTTCTTT
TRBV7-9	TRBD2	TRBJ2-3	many	CASSILAGGPDTQYF	TGTGCCAGCAGCATACTAGCGGGGGGGCCAGATACGCAGTATTTT
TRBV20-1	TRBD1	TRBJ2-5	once	CSARDGQVLETQYF	TGCAGTGCTAGAGATGGACAGGTCCTAGAGACCCAGTACTTC
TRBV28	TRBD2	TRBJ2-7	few	CASRGLIAGVQEQYF	TGTGCCAGCAGGGGGCTGATAGCGGGAGTTCAAGAGCAGTACTTC
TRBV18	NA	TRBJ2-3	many	CASSRSPHDTDTQYF	TGTGCCAGCTCTAGGAGTCCCCATGACACAGATACGCAGTATTTT
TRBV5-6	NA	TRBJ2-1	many	CASSYGVGNNEQFF	TGTGCCAGCAGCTATGGCGTCGGTAACAATGAGCAGTTCTTC
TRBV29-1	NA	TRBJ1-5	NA	CSVGIPLGGNNQPQHF	TGCAGCGTTGGGATACCCTTAGGAGGCAACAATCAGCCCCAGCATTTT
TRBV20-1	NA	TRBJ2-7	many	CSASGSSYEQYF	TGCAGTGCTAGCGGGAGCTCCTACGAGCAGTACTTC
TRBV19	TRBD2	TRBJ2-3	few	CASTSGRAEDTQYF	TGTGCCAGCACTAGCGGGAGAGCAGAAGATACGCAGTATTTT
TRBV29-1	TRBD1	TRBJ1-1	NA	CSVQGALYTEAFF	TGCAGCGTGCAGGGGGCCTTGTACACTGAAGCTTTCTTT
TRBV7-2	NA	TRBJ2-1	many	CASSLVAAEQFF	TGTGCCAGCAGCTTAGTAGCTGCGGAGCAGTTCTTC
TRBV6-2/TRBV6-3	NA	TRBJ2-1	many	CASSYRGYNEQFF	TGTGCCAGCAGTTACCGGGGGTACAATGAGCAGTTCTTC
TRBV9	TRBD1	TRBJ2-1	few	CASSLMGQSSYNEQFF	TGTGCCAGCAGCTTAATGGGACAGAGCTCCTACAATGAGCAGTTCTTC
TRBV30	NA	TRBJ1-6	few	CAWSVGGDQSPLHF	TGTGCCTGGAGTGTAGGCGGGGACCAATCACCCCTCCACTTT
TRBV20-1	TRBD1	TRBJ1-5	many	CSARDPDREGGQPQHF	TGCAGTGCTAGAGATCCGGACAGGGAGGGTGGTCAGCCCCAGCATTTT
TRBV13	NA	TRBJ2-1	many	CASSLSGPASSYNEQFF	TGTGCCAGCAGCTTATCGGGGCCCGCGAGCTCCTACAATGAGCAGTTCTTC
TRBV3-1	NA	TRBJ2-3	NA	CASSSVRGDTDTQYF	TGTGCCAGCAGCTCCGTGAGGGGTGACACAGATACGCAGTATTTT
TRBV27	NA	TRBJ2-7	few	CASRISGSNYEQYF	TGTGCCAGCAGGATTTCCGGGTCAAACTACGAGCAGTACTTC
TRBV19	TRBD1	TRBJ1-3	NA	CASHLPGQGKTGNTIYF	TGTGCCAGTCACCTACCGGGACAGGGGAAAACTGGAAACACCATATATTTT
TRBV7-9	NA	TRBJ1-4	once	CASSFEGGEKLFF	TGTGCCAGCAGCTTTGAGGGTGGTGAAAAACTGTTTTTT
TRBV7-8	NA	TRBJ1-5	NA	CASSLEGDINQPQHF	TGTGCCAGCAGCTTAGAAGGGGACATCAATCAGCCCCAGCATTTT
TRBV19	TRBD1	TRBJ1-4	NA	CASSIQDRGGEKLFF	TGTGCCAGTAGTATTCAGGACAGGGGCGGTGAAAAACTGTTTTTT
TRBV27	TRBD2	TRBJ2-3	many	CASSSQFLAGGTDTQYF	TGTGCCAGCAGCTCCCAATTTCTAGCGGGGGGGACAGATACGCAGTATTTT
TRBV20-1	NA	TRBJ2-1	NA	CSVKTPSYNEQFF	TGCAGTGTTAAGACCCCCTCCTACAATGAGCAGTTCTTC
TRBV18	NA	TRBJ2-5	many	CASSLGGGLNEETQYF	TGTGCCAGCTCACTTGGAGGGGGCCTAAATGAAGAGACCCAGTACTTC
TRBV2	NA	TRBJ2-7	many	CASSGTVLSYEQYF	TGTGCCAGCAGTGGGACTGTACTCTCCTACGAGCAGTACTTC
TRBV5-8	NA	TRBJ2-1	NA	CASSLDVSGPYNEQFF	TGTGCCAGCAGCTTGGACGTTAGCGGCCCCTACAATGAGCAGTTCTTC
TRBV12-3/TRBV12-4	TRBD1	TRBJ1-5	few	CASRATGETDQPQHF	TGTGCCAGCAGAGCGACAGGGGAGACCGATCAGCCCCAGCATTTT
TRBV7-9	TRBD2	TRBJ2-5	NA	CAIPTSHSPGGETQYF	TGTGCCATACCGACTAGCCACTCCCCCGGGGGAGAGACCCAGTACTTC
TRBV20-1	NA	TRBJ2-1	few	CSAPPVRARLDEQFF	TGCAGTGCGCCCCCGGTAAGGGCCCGTTTAGATGAGCAGTTCTTC
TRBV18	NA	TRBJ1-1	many	CASSRRQEVSEAFF	TGTGCCAGCTCACGAAGACAGGAGGTGTCTGAAGCTTTCTTT
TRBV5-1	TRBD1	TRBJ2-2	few	CASGDRVQRSGELFF	TGCGCCAGCGGGGACAGGGTCCAACGGTCCGGGGAGCTGTTTTTT
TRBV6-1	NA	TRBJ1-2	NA	CASSRSADSSYGYTF	TGTGCCAGCAGCCGGTCGGCCGACAGCAGCTATGGCTACACCTTC
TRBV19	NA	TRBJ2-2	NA	CASSRGLDTGELFF	TGTGCCAGTAGCCGGGGTCTGGACACCGGGGAGCTGTTTTTT